This TCR beta chain emerged from a study of shared clonotypes between healthy human individuals. Overall study results and limits: Non-shared clonotypes showed lower generation probabilities than clonotypes common to all four donors.

When replicate PCRs were run on sorted subsets, they used 200 to 250 ng DNA, approximately 33,000 T cell genomes. Sequenced by immunoSEQ multiplex PCR; TCRdb stores in-frame clones only, minus some. The data hold about 2.1 million clones, with about 93% observed a single time. About this clone itself: Its specificity is not known.

The length of the CDR3 is 14 residues. The germline gives CDR1 LGHNT, CDR2 FRNRAP. The V and J ends lost 3 bases and 0 bases, in that order; junction bases with no gene match: 1. The naive CD8 population came from CD45RO-negative cells selected for CCR7, without terminally differentiated effector memory CD45RA+ cells. The TCR sequence derives from a man between 18 and 29 years old in good health. Some clones in this sample may be carry-over from other donors' samples. The sequenced sample was naive CD8+ T cells from PBMCs. V is TRBV12-5 and J is TRBJ1-1; 7 nucleotides agree with TRBD1. The CDR3 region is CASGFTGVNTEAFF. The CDR3 bases are TGTGCTAGTGGTTTTACAGGGGTGAACACTGAAGCTTTCTTT.